This T cell receptor (beta chain) was observed in a study of blood T cell repertoires in COVID-19. About the research overall: COVID-19 samples collected from the United States, Italy and Spain covered acute and convalescent phases. In each case, the material was cDNA or gDNA derived from T cells, B-cell-depleted T cells, or PBMCs.

Original methodology: Amplification from reference gene primers served as the basis for estimated nucleated cell counts. Profiled with immunoSEQ multiplex PCR; TCRdb holds only in-frame clones, not every one. V and J calls and clone size are copied from that table; D and trimming were computed from the DNA. This table has about 200,000 clones, 80% to 90% appearing once. The sample taken for sequencing was peripheral blood. The origin of this receptor is a woman aged 80 or over with acute or convalescent COVID-19.

CDR3 loop: CSVWDRPSTDTQYF. In DNA form, the CDR3 reads TGCAGCGTTTGGGACAGACCTAGCACAGATACGCAGTATTTT. This chain joins TRBV29-1 and TRBJ2-3; 7 bases line up with TRBD1. The V gene end was trimmed by 5 bases and the J gene end by 0 bases; junction bases not matched to a gene: 5. Germline V CDR1 and CDR2: SQVTM, ANQGSEA. There are 14 residues in the CDR3.